This T cell receptor beta chain is drawn from a study of blood T cell repertoires in COVID-19. Study-wide background: Sample material is recorded as cDNA or gDNA derived from T cells, B-cell-depleted T cells, or PBMCs.

The CDR3 spans 13 residues. V shed 8 bases and J shed 4 bases, with 14 bases lying between them. Germline assignment: CDR1 GTSNPN and CDR2 SVGIG (reference sequence). Authors' analysis steps: Amplification of reference gene primers was used by the study to estimate nucleated cell counts. Libraries were prepared by immunoSEQ multiplex PCR; TCRdb keeps only in-frame clonotypes and omits some of them. The DNA was the basis for D and trimming; V, J and clone size are from that table. In the table there are 150,000 or so clones, approximately 79% of which are singletons. Specimen: peripheral blood. The origin of this receptor is a woman at least 80 years old with acute or convalescent COVID-19. The V gene is TRBV30, the J gene TRBJ2-2; D perhaps matches TRBD2 (7 bases). The CDR3 nucleotides read TGTGCCGGGGGGGGGCAACTCACCGGGGAGCTGTTTTTT. Amino acid sequence: CAGGGQLTGELFF. Supplemented by reference TRBV30 and TRBJ2-2, the full variable domain reads SQTIHQWPATLVQPVGSPLSLECTVEGTSNPNLYWYRQAAGRGLQLLFYSVGIGQISSEVPQNLSASRPQDRQFILSSKKLLLSDSGFYLCAGGGQLTGELFFGEGSRLTVL.